One and the same sample provided the 8 T cell receptor beta chains below, sequenced in a study of cytomegalovirus exposure and HLA in healthy donors. The table came from immunoSEQ multiplex PCR; TCRdb's copy has only in-frame clones and leaves some out. The sample carries 150,000 to 200,000 clones, roughly 89% recorded once. Sequenced material: PBMCs. Receptors were obtained from a woman younger than 35 in good health and CMV-seropositive.

This clone was seen only a few times. The V call is TRBV10-2, the J call TRBJ2-7; 9 positions agree with TRBD1. The V and J ends lost 6 bases and 2 bases, in that order; junction bases with no gene match: 5. The CDR3 sequence is 14 residues long. Germline V gene sequence: CDR1 WSHSY, CDR2 SAAADI. CDR3 DNA: TGCGCCAGCAGCGGGACAGGGTTGCCCTACGAGCAGTACTTC. It encodes CASSGTGLPYEQYF.

Of note for this clone: The same CDR3 can be traced to other DNA sequences in this sample. CDR3 protein: CSVGGETQYF. The CDR3 region has the DNA TGCAGCGTTGGAGGGGAGACCCAGTACTTC. The chain has TRBV29-1 and TRBJ2-5; possible D gene TRBD2, 5 bases. V was shortened by 4 bases and J by 5 bases, with 5 bases between the two germline ends. The CDR3 is made up of 10 amino acids. Germline-derived CDR1 and CDR2 are SQVTM and ANQGSEA.

This chain uses TRBV7-2 with TRBJ2-7; D may be TRBD2 (5 bases). Germline V gene data show CDR1 as SGHTA and CDR2 as FQGNSA. There are 12 residues in the CDR3. Trimming cost V 4 bases and J 9 bases, with 13 bases left between them. In DNA, the CDR3 is TGTGCCAGCAGCTCCCCGGGGAACGGGCAGTACTTC. Protein product: CASSSPGNGQYF.

The gene calls are TRBV4-1 and TRBJ2-1; TRBD2 matches 13 bases. The CDR3 is 15 residues long. V was clipped by 2 bases and J by 5 bases; unmatched bases: 0. In germline, CDR1 is MGHRA, CDR2 YSYEKL. CDR3 nucleotide sequence: TGCGCCAGCAGCCAAACTAGCGGGGGGGACAATGAGCAGTTCTTC. Amino acid sequence: CASSQTSGGDNEQFF.

This sequence joins TRBV5-1 and TRBJ2-2; D may be TRBD1 (6 bases). From germline, CDR1 is SGHRS and CDR2 YFSETQ. The ends were cut back, 0 bases at V and 5 bases at J, with 11 bases in the middle. This CDR3 region has 15 residues. In nucleotides, the CDR3 is TGCGCCAGCAGCTTGGGTCCAGGGGAAACCGGGGAGCTGTTTTTT. This translates into CASSLGPGETGELFF.

The genes are TRBV6-5 and TRBJ2-7, with 7 positions matching TRBD2. The junction had 10 bases not matched to a gene; V was cut back by 4 bases and J by 4 bases. CDR1 is MNHEY and CDR2 is SVGAGI in the germline V gene. There are 15 residues in the CDR3. The CDR3 loop is CASSSVASLAYEQYF. DNA of the CDR3: TGTGCCAGCAGTTCCGTTGCCTCACTAGCGTACGAGCAGTACTTC.

This chain links TRBV25-1 with TRBJ2-1; 10 bases map to TRBD2. The length of the CDR3 is 16 residues. Losses at the gene ends were 1 base for V and 4 bases for J; bases not matched to a gene: 4. Germline assignment: CDR1 MGHDK and CDR2 SYGVNS. The CDR3 coding sequence is TGTGCCAGCAGTGAATTTGGACTAGCGGCTTACAATGAGCAGTTCTTC. Its translation is CASSEFGLAAYNEQFF.

This clone appeared once. V gene TRBV2 combines with J gene TRBJ2-5; TRBD2 matches 8 bases. This CDR3 is 15 amino acids long. From germline, CDR1 is SNHLY and CDR2 FYNNEI. The trim removed 6 bases at V and 2 bases at J, leaving 8 bases unmatched. The CDR3, as DNA: TGTGCCAGCAGGGGAGCGGGAGCGCCTCAAGAGACCCAGTACTTC. Its translation: CASRGAGAPQETQYF.